This TCR beta chain was observed in a study of cytotoxic CD8 clonotypes in ibrutinib-treated CLL. Germline V CDR1 and CDR2: MNHNS, SASEGT. CDR3 length: 13 residues. Trimming took off 6 bases at V and 5 bases at J, with 13 bases between the two ends. Method: immunoSEQ multiplex PCR; TCRdb's copy keeps in-frame clones and lacks some. Here the sample spans tens of thousands of clones, around half being singletons. The sequence derives from a human donor with chronic lymphocytic leukemia. This chain links TRBV6-1 with TRBJ1-1; D is ambiguous. The material sequenced was PBMCs, taken after 12 months of ibrutinib treatment. CDR3: CASRGEGPTEAFF. The CDR3 bases are TGTGCCAGCAGGGGAGAGGGCCCGACTGAAGCTTTCTTT.